The sequence of this T cell receptor beta chain was determined in a study of T cell responses to AZD1222 COVID-19 vaccine (dated by TCRdb to 2020 to 2023). Regarding the research as a whole: A total of 233 trial participants underwent TCR sequencing, of whom roughly 210 received two doses of AZD1222 and about 25 received two doses of the MenACWY control vaccine. Enrollment into the trials was organized by age into subgroups of 18-55, 56-69 and 70-plus years, and those subgroups contained roughly 160, 29 and 62 TCR-sequenced participants, respectively.

A note on this clone: Which antigen it targets is not known. Per-nucleotide qualities are absent, and no much larger clonotype sits a single base away.

The time point label, read with the paper, signifies: about 28 days (+/-7) after the second vaccine dose. AZD1222 recipients whose second dose came at about 4 weeks and those whose second dose came at about 12 weeks were combined into one group, since spike-specific TCR depth and breadth did not differ between the two schedules. The vaccinee samples were drawn from two UK trials, COV001 and COV002, one of which was a single-blind randomized controlled phase 2/3 trial testing AZD1222 (ChAdOx1 nCoV-19) in healthy adults. For TCRbeta chain sequencing, PBMC samples from trial participants were taken at day 0 and at day 28 after the second dose. Counted from cysteine to phenylalanine, this CDR3 has 15 amino acids. CDR3 DNA is the only sequence kept; it has 45 bases, read in frame from the first base. Trimming takes 0 bases off V and 6 bases off J; junction bases not matched to a gene: 4. According to the germline V gene, CDR1 reads LGHNA and CDR2 reads YSLEER.

General findings and caveats noted by the study authors: Nearly half of unique spike-specific TCRs reportedly recognized epitopes outside regions mutated in the B.1.351 and B.1.1.7 variants. After two AZD1222 doses, both the breadth and the depth of spike-specific TCRs were significantly higher than at day 0 and than in MenACWY recipients. Participants were mostly white British and included more females than males, and it was suggested by the authors that clonal diversity may have been underestimated. The 56-69-year group was small, and its depth increase did not reach significance, likely because of low power. Only six AZD1222 recipients were SARS-CoV-2 seropositive at baseline, limiting conclusions about previously exposed vaccinees. Because no day 14 peak-response samples were available, the repertoires could be characterized only after the peak T cell response. The vaccine-associated CD4 TCRs covered the entire spike protein, and the dominant responses fell in regions 160-218 and 743-854.

The CDR3 regions of human TCRbeta chains were subjected to immunosequencing. In the original analysis: Repertoire TCRs were matched against a reference library of SARS-CoV-2-specific TCRs generated with the MIRA antigen-specificity platform. Breadth was defined as the fraction of unique TCRs that were SARS-CoV-2-associated. Depth was defined as the fraction of total T cells that were SARS-CoV-2-associated. Using the MIRA data, every spike-specific TCR was mapped to the spike region that the TCR reacted to and assigned to either a CD4 or a CD8 class. Log10-transformed breadth and depth values were compared by one-way ANOVA with Sidak's multiple comparisons tests. Held by TCRdb, this immuneACCESS table contains in-frame sequences only and omits some clones. Under half of the omission traces to an unresolved V gene where checked; the cause of the rest is unknown. The V and J calls and clone size were taken over from that table, and D and trimming were inferred from the DNA. The sample profile shows roughly 70,000 clones; about 85% of them were found once. The ten largest clones add up to approximately 1.3% of the sample.

The clonotype comes from an adult who received the AZD1222 COVID-19 vaccine. Sequencing was performed on peripheral blood, taken 28 days after the second AZD1222 dose. The chain employs TRBV4-3 and TRBJ1-4; the central 7 bases match TRBD1. Read as DNA, the sequence is TGCGCCAGCAGCCAAGATCCCGGGACAGATGAAAAACTGTTTTTT. Its protein product is CASSQDPGTDEKLFF.